This is a list of T cell receptor beta chains from one sample in a study of blood T cell repertoires in COVID-19. Clones were read by immunoSEQ multiplex PCR, and TCRdb kept only the in-frame ones, dropping some. This sample has fewer than 350,000 clones, with approximately 92% found just once. Sequenced input: peripheral blood. These receptors originate from a woman in her twenties or thirties with COVID-19, enrolled during active disease. Both conserved end residues are part of each CDR3. A D gene is named only where the DNA matches it firmly. Expanded clones get a size class; other rows say once, few or many, or leave the size out.

V: TRBV7-9
size: .
D: TRBD1
J: TRBJ2-1
CDR3: CASSPPGGSYNEQFF
DNA: TGTGCCAGCAGCCCCCCAGGGGGCTCGTACAATGAGCAGTTCTTC

V: TRBV27
size: .
D: TRBD2
J: TRBJ2-3
CDR3: CASRGLAVTDTQYF
DNA: TGTGCCAGCAGGGGACTAGCGGTCACAGATACGCAGTATTTT

V: TRBV5-1
size: few
D: .
J: TRBJ2-7
CDR3: CASSLVPDSYEQYF
DNA: TGCGCCAGCAGCTTGGTCCCAGACTCCTACGAGCAGTACTTC

V: TRBV7-6
size: .
D: .
J: TRBJ2-5
CDR3: CASSSRVETQYF
DNA: TGTGCCAGCAGCTCCCGGGTAGAGACCCAGTACTTC

V: TRBV7-9
size: .
D: TRBD1
J: TRBJ1-3
CDR3: CASSLAGGVNTIYF
DNA: TGTGCCAGCAGCTTAGCAGGGGGCGTAAACACCATATATTTT

V: TRBV5-1
size: .
D: TRBD2
J: TRBJ2-5
CDR3: CASSLLGEGETQYF
DNA: TGCGCCAGCAGCCTTCTAGGGGAGGGGGAGACCCAGTACTTC

V: TRBV27
size: .
D: .
J: TRBJ2-7
CDR3: CASSPAPTYEQYF
DNA: TGTGCCAGCAGTCCCGCCCCGACTTACGAGCAGTACTTC

V: TRBV9
size: .
D: TRBD2
J: TRBJ2-5
CDR3: CASSVGSGSVGDQYF
DNA: TGTGCCAGCAGCGTAGGAAGCGGGAGCGTCGGGGACCAGTACTTC

V: TRBV7-3
size: .
D: .
J: TRBJ2-1
CDR3: CASSRQAAVSYNEQFF
DNA: TGTGCCAGCAGCCGGCAAGCGGCAGTCTCCTACAATGAGCAGTTCTTC

V: TRBV27
size: .
D: TRBD2
J: TRBJ2-3
CDR3: CASSAPASGRKYTQYF
DNA: TGTGCCAGCAGTGCCCCCGCTAGCGGGAGGAAGTATACGCAGTATTTT

V: TRBV19
size: .
D: .
J: TRBJ2-1
CDR3: CASTGTYNEQFF
DNA: TGTGCCTCAACCGGGACCTACAATGAGCAGTTCTTC

V: TRBV4-2
size: .
D: .
J: TRBJ1-1
CDR3: CASSETGERAFF
DNA: TGTGCCAGCAGCGAAACGGGAGAACGAGCTTTCTTT

V: TRBV7-9
size: .
D: .
J: TRBJ2-5
CDR3: CASTVVGLARQETQYF
DNA: TGTGCCAGCACCGTCGTGGGCCTAGCCCGCCAAGAGACCCAGTACTTC

V: TRBV7-3
size: once
D: .
J: TRBJ1-1
CDR3: CASSLGSNTEAFF
DNA: TGTGCCAGCAGCCTCGGGTCGAACACTGAAGCTTTCTTT

V: TRBV7-2
size: once
D: .
J: TRBJ2-7
CDR3: CASSRDTLSYEQYF
DNA: TGTGCCAGCAGCCGGGACACCCTCTCCTACGAGCAGTACTTC

V: TRBV10-1
size: once
D: .
J: TRBJ2-1
CDR3: CASSQNRDSGGPYNEQFF
DNA: TGCGCCAGCAGTCAGAACAGGGATTCGGGAGGACCTTACAATGAGCAGTTCTTC

V: TRBV24-1
size: .
D: TRBD2
J: TRBJ2-1
CDR3: CATSDLTSGRVEQFF
DNA: TGTGCCACCAGTGATTTGACTAGCGGGAGAGTAGAGCAGTTCTTC

V: TRBV10-3
size: few
D: TRBD2
J: TRBJ2-3
CDR3: CAISAQGLAGNSDTQYF
DNA: TGTGCCATCAGCGCACAGGGACTAGCGGGAAATTCAGATACGCAGTATTTT

V: TRBV5-1
size: .
D: .
J: TRBJ2-7
CDR3: CASSLSSPLEQYF
DNA: TGCGCCAGCAGCTTGTCTAGCCCCCTCGAGCAGTACTTC

V: TRBV7-8
size: many
D: .
J: TRBJ2-7
CDR3: CASSLPKRDEQYF
DNA: TGTGCCAGCAGCTTGCCGAAGCGGGACGAGCAGTACTTC

V: TRBV11-2
size: .
D: .
J: TRBJ1-2
CDR3: CASSLVRGYTF
DNA: TGTGCCAGCAGCTTAGTGCGGGGCTACACCTTC

V: TRBV19
size: once
D: TRBD1
J: TRBJ1-1
CDR3: CASSFKGGADTEAFF
DNA: TGTGCCAGTAGTTTCAAAGGGGGCGCGGACACTGAAGCTTTCTTT

V: TRBV28
size: .
D: .
J: TRBJ1-1
CDR3: CASIGASEAFF
DNA: TGTGCCAGCATAGGGGCCTCTGAGGCTTTCTTT

V: TRBV5-8
size: .
D: TRBD2
J: TRBJ2-7
CDR3: CASSALLAGVLEQYF
DNA: TGTGCCAGCAGCGCCTTACTAGCGGGGGTGTTGGAGCAGTACTTC

V: TRBV6-5
size: .
D: .
J: TRBJ1-6
CDR3: CASSRSYNSPLHF
DNA: TGTGCCAGCAGTCGCTCCTATAATTCACCCCTCCACTTT

V: TRBV28
size: .
D: TRBD2
J: TRBJ2-2
CDR3: CASSLAGVTAGELFF
DNA: TGTGCCAGCAGTCTAGCGGGAGTTACCGCCGGGGAGCTGTTTTTT

V: TRBV30
size: .
D: TRBD1
J: TRBJ1-4
CDR3: CAWGGTGSHEKLFF
DNA: TGTGCCTGGGGTGGGACAGGGTCCCATGAAAAACTGTTTTTT

V: TRBV28
size: once
D: .
J: TRBJ1-2
CDR3: CASTTPGRPGYTF
DNA: TGTGCCAGCACCACCCCAGGGAGGCCTGGCTACACCTTC

V: TRBV4-2
size: .
D: TRBD1
J: TRBJ2-6
CDR3: CASSQDPPVTGALSGANVLTF
DNA: TGTGCCAGCAGCCAAGATCCACCTGTGACAGGGGCCCTCTCTGGGGCCAACGTCCTGACTTTC

V: TRBV5-1
size: once
D: .
J: TRBJ1-2
CDR3: CASSWTGGNNYGYTF
DNA: TGCGCCAGCAGCTGGACGGGAGGGAACAACTATGGCTACACCTTC

V: TRBV5-5
size: .
D: .
J: TRBJ1-4
CDR3: CASSLVVGAFNEKLFF
DNA: TGTGCCAGCAGCTTGGTCGTGGGGGCCTTTAATGAAAAACTGTTTTTT